This entry is about one T cell receptor beta chain. As handled by the study authors: How many nucleated cells were present was estimated from reference gene primer amplification. Some clones are missing from TCRdb's copy, which holds only in-frame ones; the method was immunoSEQ multiplex PCR. V and J calls and clone size come straight from that table; D and trimming were deduced from the DNA. The sample lists 250,000 or so clones; under 85% were seen once. The age range of participants was 18 to 89 years, with residence in fewer than 25 US areas. Recovered Cohort 3 donors showed two negative PCRs, clearance, or symptom resolution. Germline lookup yields CDR1 LNHDA and CDR2 SQIVND (reference sequence). J gave up 4 bases and V 9 bases, and 14 bases lay outside the gene matches. The CDR3 spans 16 residues. The data were taken from a study of blood T cell repertoires in COVID-19. Turning to the study itself: Sample material is recorded as cDNA or gDNA derived from T cells, B-cell-depleted T cells, or PBMCs.

This chain joins TRBV19 and TRBJ1-1; TRBD1 matches 10 bases. The sample comprised PBMCs or T cells enriched from blood (not recorded which). This clonotype was obtained from a man aged 55 to 70 who had recovered from COVID-19. The DNA of the CDR3 is TGTGCCAGCGATTCGGGACAGGGGATCCTGGGCACTGAAGCTTTCTTT. It specifies CASDSGQGILGTEAFF.